Listed below are T cell receptor beta chains from one sample, sequenced in a study of tissue T cells after allogeneic stem cell transplantation. The data were produced by immunoSEQ multiplex PCR, yet TCRdb's version contains in-frame clones alone and is incomplete. The table includes about 6,800 clones, approximately 54% detected once. This material consisted of duodenum tissue, taken at autopsy. The receptors were gathered from a female donor aged 60 or older with lung cancer. The CDR3 runs from the conserved cysteine through the conserved F or W. Fields, in order: J gene, D gene, V gene, clone size, CDR3 DNA, CDR3 protein. D genes are given only for firm matches. Clone size is shown for a subset of rows, as once, few, many or a class of expanded clone.

TRBJ2-1,TRBD2,TRBV3-1/TRBV3-2,.,TGTGCCAGCCGAAGGAAGTCGGGGGGGCTGGTCTTC,CASRRKSGGLVF
TRBJ2-3,.,TRBV5-5,few,TGTGCCAGCAGCGACCTTACTAGGGGAGTCCCAGATACGCAGTATTTT,CASSDLTRGVPDTQYF
TRBJ2-7,TRBD1,TRBV10-3,once,TGTGCCATCAGTGAGTCACTACAGGACAGGGGACCTTACGAGCAGTACTTC,CAISESLQDRGPYEQYF
TRBJ1-5,TRBD1,TRBV6-1,.,TGTGCCAGCAGTGAACACAGGGGGCCTGGCCAGCCCCAGCATTTT,CASSEHRGPGQPQHF
TRBJ1-4,.,TRBV27,.,TGTGCCAGCAGTTTATCCCCCTCTGGGAATGAAAAACTGTTTTTT,CASSLSPSGNEKLFF
TRBJ2-1,TRBD1,TRBV18,medium-sized,TGTGCCAGCTCACCAAGTCGGTCCAGACAGGGCGGCTACAATGAGCAGTTCTTC,CASSPSRSRQGGYNEQFF
TRBJ2-7,TRBD2,TRBV27,.,TGTGCCAGCAAGAGCGCGGGAGGGGTCACAACCTACGAGCAGTACTTC,CASKSAGGVTTYEQYF
TRBJ1-1,TRBD1,TRBV3-1/TRBV3-2,medium-sized,TGTGCCAGCAGCCGATACAGGGGCGCTGAAGCTTTCTTT,CASSRYRGAEAFF
TRBJ1-1,.,TRBV27,.,TGTGCCAGCAGTTTATATTTGGGGGGAACTGAAGCTTTCTTT,CASSLYLGGTEAFF
TRBJ1-2,TRBD1,TRBV5-1,.,TGCGCCAGCAGCCCGGGACAGCTCTATGGCTACACCTTC,CASSPGQLYGYTF
TRBJ2-5,.,TRBV6-5,once,TGTGCCAGCAGGACCCTTATGACAAGCCAAGAGACCCAGTACTTC,CASRTLMTSQETQYF
TRBJ1-1,.,TRBV11-2,once,TGTGCCAGCAGCTTAGGCACAAACACTGAAGCTTTCTTT,CASSLGTNTEAFF
TRBJ1-1,.,TRBV20-1,few,TGCAGTGCTGTACCCTACACTGAAGCTTTCTTT,CSAVPYTEAFF
TRBJ2-5,TRBD1,TRBV7-9,.,TGTGCCAGCAGCCCAGACAGGGGGGTTATGGAGACCCAGTACTTC,CASSPDRGVMETQYF
TRBJ2-5,TRBD1,TRBV18,.,TGTGCCAGCTCACCACCGGTCAGGACAGGGCAAGAGACCCAGTACTTC,CASSPPVRTGQETQYF
TRBJ2-3,TRBD2,TRBV19,once,TGTGCCAGTAGTTTTCGAGCGGGAGGGCCTTTAGATACGCAGTATTTT,CASSFRAGGPLDTQYF
TRBJ1-4,TRBD1,TRBV7-2,few,TGTGCCAGCAGCTCGGGACAGCGAAATGAAAAACTGTTTTTT,CASSSGQRNEKLFF
TRBJ1-2,.,TRBV6-1,.,TGTGCCAGCAGCCTCATGGACGGCTATGGCTACACCTTC,CASSLMDGYGYTF
TRBJ1-2,.,TRBV6-5,.,TGTGCCAGCAGCCCCGGGAAGACTGGCTACACCTTC,CASSPGKTGYTF
TRBJ2-7,TRBD2,TRBV5-1,.,TGCGCCAGCAGCTCCGGGACTAGCCTTACTGAGCAGTACTTC,CASSSGTSLTEQYF
TRBJ1-4,TRBD1,TRBV29-1,.,TGCAGCGCACAGGGGTATAATGAAAAACTGTTTTTT,CSAQGYNEKLFF
TRBJ1-3,.,TRBV11-2,.,TGTGCCAGCAGCTCTTCGGATTTGGGGGCCTCTGGAAACACCATATATTTT,CASSSSDLGASGNTIYF
TRBJ1-2,.,TRBV2,.,TGTGCCAGCCCTGAGACAGGTCCCTATGGCTACACCTTC,CASPETGPYGYTF
TRBJ2-2,.,TRBV21-1,.,TGTGCCAGCAGCACCTCCGGGACAGGGGGGAACACCGGGGAGCTGTTTTTT,CASSTSGTGGNTGELFF
TRBJ1-6,.,TRBV19,.,TGTGCCAGTAGTATCGGGCAGTCTAATTCACCCCTCCACTTT,CASSIGQSNSPLHF
TRBJ2-1,.,TRBV19,.,TGTGCCAGTAGTAGAGTGTCCCCTGGAGTACTTCCGGGCGAGCAGTTCTTC,CASSRVSPGVLPGEQFF
TRBJ1-1,.,TRBV19,.,TGTGCCAGTAGTCCTCCGGGGTCCCTGGGGAACACTGAAGCTTTCTTT,CASSPPGSLGNTEAFF
TRBJ2-5,.,TRBV5-1,.,TGCGCCAGCAGCCAGACCGGGGGCCAAGAGACCCAGTACTTC,CASSQTGGQETQYF
TRBJ2-5,.,TRBV4-2,.,TGTGCCAGCAGCTCGGGTGGGGTGAGAGAAGAGACCCAGTACTTC,CASSSGGVREETQYF
TRBJ1-4,.,TRBV9,large,TGTGCCAGCAGCCGCGCTCCCGTGGGGCGGGGAGGTGAAAAACTGTTTTTT,CASSRAPVGRGGEKLFF
TRBJ1-4,.,TRBV4-2,.,TGTGCCAGCAGCCAAGATGCCCGGGCAACTAATGAAAAACTGTTTTTT,CASSQDARATNEKLFF
TRBJ2-7,.,TRBV6-1,.,TGTGCCAGCAGTGACTCCTACGAGCAGTACTTC,CASSDSYEQYF
TRBJ2-7,TRBD2,TRBV14,.,TGTGCCAGCAGCAGTAGCGGGGGGACCTACGAGCAGTACTTC,CASSSSGGTYEQYF
TRBJ1-6,.,TRBV7-2,few,TGTGCCAGCAGCTTAGCGAGGGCAACCGGATCACCCCTCCACTTT,CASSLARATGSPLHF
TRBJ1-6,.,TRBV3-1/TRBV3-2,.,TGTGCCAGCAGCCAAGGGACAAGCAATTCACCCCTCCACTTT,CASSQGTSNSPLHF
TRBJ1-1,TRBD1,TRBV7-9,.,TGTGCCAGCAGCCCATACAGGGGGCGAGGGGACACTGAAGCTTTCTTT,CASSPYRGRGDTEAFF
TRBJ2-1,.,TRBV14,.,TGTGCCAGCAGCCGGCCCGGGCCGCAGTACAATGAGCAGTTCTTC,CASSRPGPQYNEQFF
TRBJ2-5,TRBD2,TRBV11-2,medium-sized,TGTGCCAGCAGTTCGTTGCGCGGGGGGGCCCGAGAGACCCAGTACTTC,CASSSLRGGARETQYF
TRBJ1-2,.,TRBV4-1,few,TGCGCCAGCAGCCAAGATCCCGGGGGGGCCAGCTTAGGCTACACCTTC,CASSQDPGGASLGYTF
TRBJ2-1,TRBD2,TRBV19,.,TGTGCCAGTAACTCGTTAGCGGGGGGGCAGGATGAGCAGTTCTTC,CASNSLAGGQDEQFF
TRBJ1-2,TRBD1,TRBV28,few,TGTGCCAGCAGTTTAGGGACAGGGGGCGACTATGGCTACACCTTC,CASSLGTGGDYGYTF
TRBJ1-3,.,TRBV6-6,.,TGTGCCAGCAGTTACTCACCGGGGACGGGCGGAAACACCATATATTTT,CASSYSPGTGGNTIYF
TRBJ1-2,.,TRBV7-9,medium-sized,TGTGCCAGCAGCTTAGCCGCCGGAGATGGCTACACCTTC,CASSLAAGDGYTF
TRBJ1-1,TRBD1,TRBV5-1,few,TGCGCCAGCAGCTCCGGACAGGGGAACACTGAAGCTTTCTTT,CASSSGQGNTEAFF
TRBJ1-4,.,TRBV7-9,.,TGTGCCAGCAGTAGCGAAAGGAGAGGTGAAAAACTGTTTTTT,CASSSERRGEKLFF
TRBJ1-5,TRBD1,TRBV30,few,TGTGCCTGGAGCAGGGGGCGAGGACAGCCCCAGCATTTT,CAWSRGRGQPQHF
TRBJ2-2,.,TRBV11-2,few,TGTGCCAGCAGCTTGACGGGGGCCACCGGGGAGCTGTTTTTT,CASSLTGATGELFF
TRBJ2-5,.,TRBV6-4,.,TGTGCCAGCAGTGCCGGGGGACTTCAAGAGACCCAGTACTTC,CASSAGGLQETQYF